Below, 21 T cell receptor beta chains from the same sample are listed, as sequenced in a study of blood T cell repertoires in COVID-19. Generated by immunoSEQ multiplex PCR, the TCRdb table keeps only in-frame clones and is missing some. The sample carries fewer than 150,000 clones, around three quarters recorded once. The sequenced material came from peripheral blood. All receptors come from a man aged 65 to 79 with acute or convalescent COVID-19.

The chain joins TRBV3-1 (or the pseudogene TRBV3-2) to TRBJ1-1; 11 positions match TRBD1. The CDR3 consists of 13 residues. Germline loops: CDR1 LGHDT, CDR2 YNNKEL (reference sequence). The ends lost 4 bases at V and 10 bases at J; junction bases unmatched: 5. The CDR3 DNA reads as TGTGCCAGCAGCCCGGACAGGGGGCGGGCAGCTTTCTTT. This codes for CASSPDRGRAAFF.

This clone has just one count. V and J are TRBV18 and TRBJ1-5, with 8 nucleotides matching TRBD1. CDR3 length equals 15 residues. The V gene end was trimmed by 2 bases and the J gene end by 7 bases; junction bases not matched to a gene: 7. Germline CDR1 and CDR2: KGHSH and LQKENI. This CDR3 reads CASSPMDRAGQPQHF. CDR3 in DNA: TGTGCCAGCTCACCAATGGACAGGGCAGGGCAGCCCCAGCATTTT.

The V and J genes are TRBV20-1 and TRBJ2-7; no reliable D call. Between the trimmed V and J ends, which lost 3 bases and 3 bases, there was a span of 6 bases. The CDR3 has 11 residues. The germline CDR1 and CDR2 sequences are DFQATT and SNEGSKA (reference sequence). Here the CDR3 reads CSASANYEQYF. CDR3 DNA: TGCAGTGCTAGTGCCAACTACGAGCAGTACTTC.

CDR3 sequence reads: CASSEVGRNTGELFF. CDR3 in DNA: TGTGCCAGCAGTGAGGTGGGCAGGAACACCGGGGAGCTGTTTTTT. The chain couples TRBV2 to TRBJ2-2; D unresolved. V lost 3 bases to trimming and J lost 1 base, with 9 bases between them. CDR3 length: 15 residues. Germline V gene lookup returns CDR1 SNHLY and CDR2 FYNNEI.

J is TRBJ2-4 and V is TRBV11-2; D is unresolved. CDR3 length: 13 amino acids. V was trimmed by 3 bases and J by 1 base, leaving 4 bases between them. Germline assignment: CDR1 SGHAT and CDR2 FQNNGV. The CDR3 loop is CASSFMAKNIQYF. CDR3 coding DNA: TGTGCCAGCAGCTTCATGGCCAAAAACATTCAGTACTTC.

This clone was observed a handful of times. The rearrangement uses TRBV5-6 and TRBJ1-2; a weak D match, TRBD1 (5 bases). CDR1 and CDR2 from the germline V gene are SGHDT and YYEEEE. The CDR3 loop spans 15 amino acids. Trimming took 2 bases from V and 3 from J, leaving 14 bases between them. In nucleotides, the CDR3 is TGTGCCAGCAGCTTTCCCCCTGGGGCCGACTATGGCTACACCTTC. Amino acids: CASSFPPGADYGYTF.

The rearrangement joins TRBV30 to TRBJ2-7; perhaps TRBD2 as D (5 bases). V dropped 0 bases and J dropped 2 bases, with 17 bases sitting between them. Per the germline V gene, CDR1 is GTSNPN and CDR2 is SVGIG (reference sequence). This CDR3 has 16 amino acids. DNA for the CDR3: TGTGCCTGGAGTGTACTAGGACGGCAAACGGCCTACGAGCAGTACTTC. It is translated as CAWSVLGRQTAYEQYF. The variable domain in full, with the rest retrieved from reference TRBV30 and TRBJ2-7, is SQTIHQWPATLVQPVGSPLSLECTVEGTSNPNLYWYRQAAGRGLQLLFYSVGIGQISSEVPQNLSASRPQDRQFILSSKKLLLSDSGFYLCAWSVLGRQTAYEQYFGPGTRLTVT.

This clone appeared a few times. The chain employs TRBV7-9 and TRBJ2-1; possibly TRBD2 for D (5 bases). V was clipped by 3 bases and J by 1 base, with 10 bases between them. The CDR3 totals 15 residues. Germline V gene lookup returns CDR1 SEHNR and CDR2 FQNEAQ (reference sequence). CDR3 DNA sequence: TGTGCCAGCAGCTTGGGAGAAATTTCCTACAATGAGCAGTTCTTC. Translating gives CASSLGEISYNEQFF.

This clone was recorded a few times. The chain combines TRBV11-3 with TRBJ1-1, with TRBD1 identical over 7 bases. The germline gives CDR1 SGHNT, CDR2 YENEEA. V lost 5 bases and J lost 3; bases outside the gene matches: 3. This CDR3 is 13 amino acids long. The CDR3 region is CASSHDRDTEAFF. CDR3 nucleotides: TGTGCCAGCAGCCATGACAGGGACACTGAAGCTTTCTTT.

CDR3 bases: TGTGCCAGCAGCTTCGGGCGTCGGGGCACCGGGGAGCTGTTTTTT. Translated, it gives CASSFGRRGTGELFF. The chain is built from TRBV13 and TRBJ2-2; a possible D gene is TRBD2 (5 bases). Per the germline V gene, CDR1 is PRHDT and CDR2 is FYEKMQ (reference sequence). The V end lost 3 bases, the J end lost 4 bases, and 12 bases lay between the germline ends. The CDR3 runs to 15 residues.

The chain uses TRBV7-6 and TRBJ2-1, with 12 bases lining up with TRBD2. This CDR3 contains 16 residues. V shed 0 bases and J 6 bases; nucleotides not matched to a gene: 3. The germline V gene has CDR1 SGHVS and CDR2 FNYEAQ. The CDR3 spells CASSLAPSGRGNEQFF. The CDR3 DNA follows: TGTGCCAGCAGCTTAGCGCCTAGCGGGAGGGGCAATGAGCAGTTCTTC.

V is TRBV4-3 and J is TRBJ2-1, with 8 bases that match TRBD1. The CDR3 has 17 amino acids. Germline V lookup: CDR1 LGHNA, CDR2 YSLEER. Trimming removed 4 bases from V and 8 bases from J; junction bases left unmatched: 16. The CDR3 reads CASSRTLRGRIEDEQFF. CDR3 DNA: TGCGCCAGCAGCCGGACGCTCAGGGGGCGAATAGAGGATGAGCAGTTCTTC.

The chain is built from TRBV4-2 and TRBJ2-1; 13 bases fit TRBD2. The germline gives CDR1 LGHNA, CDR2 YNFKEQ. CDR3 length: 17 amino acids. V dropped 3 bases and J dropped 6; count of bases not matched to a gene: 8. CDR3 sequence reads: CASSHRLAGGTFNEQFF. The CDR3 DNA is TGTGCCAGCAGCCACCGACTAGCGGGAGGTACTTTCAATGAGCAGTTCTTC.

V and J are TRBV9 and TRBJ2-3, with D possibly TRBD2 on 6 matching bases. The germline V gene has CDR1 SGDLS and CDR2 YYNGEE. The CDR3 has 15 amino acids. The V end lost 0 bases, the J end lost 4 bases, and 12 bases lay between the germline ends. Here the CDR3 reads CASSVATGVADTQYF. CDR3 nucleotide sequence: TGTGCCAGCAGCGTAGCTACGGGGGTCGCAGATACGCAGTATTTT. Complete variable domain (other parts from reference TRBV9 and TRBJ2-3): DSGVTQTPKHLITATGQRVTLRCSPRSGDLSVYWYQQSLDQGLQFLIQYYNGEERAKGNILERFSAQQFPDLHSELNLSSLELGDSALYFCASSVATGVADTQYFGPGTRLTVL.

The genes are TRBV6-5 and TRBJ2-7, with D hard to call. The V gene's germline CDR1 is MNHEY and CDR2 SVGAGI. V was cut by 0 bases and J by 0 bases, with 12 bases left in between. CDR3 length: 16 residues. The CDR3 reads CASSYSDSASSYEQYF. In nucleotides, the CDR3 is TGTGCCAGCAGTTACTCCGACTCTGCAAGCTCCTACGAGCAGTACTTC.

The chain joins TRBV5-5 to TRBJ2-3; a possible D gene is TRBD2 (5 bases). This CDR3 contains 14 residues. Germline CDR1 reads SGHKS; CDR2 reads YYEKEE (reference sequence). With 1 base removed from V and 2 bases from J, the gap between germline ends came to 8 bases. The CDR3 nucleotides read TGTGCCAGCAGCTTGACCGGGGACACAGATACGCAGTATTTT. This sequence encodes CASSLTGDTDTQYF.

The table lists this clone with a count of one. Here the CDR3 DNA reads TGTGCCAGCAGTTACCCGGGGGAACTGTTTTTT. This translates into CASSYPGELFF. The V gene is TRBV6-2 or TRBV6-3, the J gene TRBJ1-4, with D perhaps matching TRBD1 (5 bases). Trimming cost V 2 bases and J 12 bases, with 7 bases left between them. The germline gives CDR1 MNHEY, CDR2 SVGEGT. The CDR3 totals 11 residues.

The V gene is TRBV7-9, the J gene TRBJ1-1; D unresolved. CDR1 is SEHNR, CDR2 FQNEAQ, per germline (reference sequence). The V end lost 6 bases, the J end lost 1 base, and 9 bases lay between the germline ends. The CDR3 sequence is 13 residues long. The CDR3 coding sequence is TGTGCCAGCAGTCCCACTCAGAACACTGAAGCTTTCTTT. Residues: CASSPTQNTEAFF. Combining the CDR3 with reference TRBV7-9 and TRBJ1-1 gives the whole variable domain DTGVSQNPRHKITKRGQNVTFRCDPISEHNRLYWYRQTLGQGPEFLTYFQNEAQLEKSRLLSDRFSAERPKGSFSTLEIQRTEQGDSAMYLCASSPTQNTEAFFGQGTRLTVV.

The count of this clone is one. The J gene is TRBJ2-1, the V gene TRBV7-3; 7 nucleotides match TRBD1. With V trimmed by 5 bases and J by 1 base, 5 bases remained unmatched. This CDR3 region has 15 residues. CDR1 is SGHTA, CDR2 FQGTGA, per germline. The CDR3 sequence: CASSQTTGSYNEQFF. The CDR3 DNA sequence: TGTGCCAGCAGCCAAACGACAGGGTCCTACAATGAGCAGTTCTTC.

The genes are TRBV3-1 (or the pseudogene TRBV3-2) and TRBJ2-3; TRBD2 might be the D (5 bases). This CDR3 is 14 amino acids long. The germline CDR1 and CDR2 sequences are LGHDT and YNNKEL (reference sequence). Trimming cost V 0 bases and J 2 bases, with 6 bases left between them. The CDR3 DNA sequence: TGTGCCAGCAGCCAAGATCGGGACACAGATACGCAGTATTTT. The encoded protein is CASSQDRDTDTQYF.

Written as DNA, the CDR3 is TGTGCCAGCAGCGAAAACAGGGTTACCTACGAGCAGTACTTC. This encodes CASSENRVTYEQYF. V usage is TRBV7-2 and J usage is TRBJ2-7; perhaps TRBD1 as D (6 bases). V dropped 5 bases and J dropped 2 bases, with 13 bases sitting between them. Per the germline V gene, CDR1 is SGHTA and CDR2 is FQGNSA. CDR3 length equals 14 residues.